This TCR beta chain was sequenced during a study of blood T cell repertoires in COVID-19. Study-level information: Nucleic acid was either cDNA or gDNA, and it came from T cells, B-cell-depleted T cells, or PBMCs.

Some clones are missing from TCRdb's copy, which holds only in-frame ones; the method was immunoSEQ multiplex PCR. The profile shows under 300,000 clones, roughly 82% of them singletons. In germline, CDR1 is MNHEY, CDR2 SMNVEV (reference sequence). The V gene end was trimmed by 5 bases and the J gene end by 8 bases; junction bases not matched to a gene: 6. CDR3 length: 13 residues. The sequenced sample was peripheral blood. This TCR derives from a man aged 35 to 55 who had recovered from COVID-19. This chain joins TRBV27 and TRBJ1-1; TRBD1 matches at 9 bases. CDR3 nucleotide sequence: TGTGCCAGCAGTCCTCAGACAGGGGGGGAAGCTTTCTTT. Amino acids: CASSPQTGGEAFF.